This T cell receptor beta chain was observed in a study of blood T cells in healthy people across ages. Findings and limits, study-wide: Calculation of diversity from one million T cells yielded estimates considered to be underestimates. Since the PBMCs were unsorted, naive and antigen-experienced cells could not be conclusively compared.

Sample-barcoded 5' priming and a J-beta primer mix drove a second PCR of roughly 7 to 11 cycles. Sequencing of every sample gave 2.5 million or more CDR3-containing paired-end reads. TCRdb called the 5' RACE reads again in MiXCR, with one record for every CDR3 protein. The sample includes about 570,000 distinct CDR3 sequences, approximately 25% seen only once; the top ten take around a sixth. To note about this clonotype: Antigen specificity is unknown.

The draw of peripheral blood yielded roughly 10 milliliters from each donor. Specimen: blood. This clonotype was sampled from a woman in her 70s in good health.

As DNA, the CDR3 is TGTGCCAGCAGTGACCTCCCAGCCCTTGGCTACACCTTC. This encodes CASSDLPALGYTF. The rearrangement links TRBV6-4 to TRBJ1-2; D remains ambiguous. This CDR3 region has 13 residues. The germline gives CDR1 MRHNA, CDR2 SNTAGT. Trimming took off 2 bases at V and 7 bases at J, with 11 bases between the two ends.